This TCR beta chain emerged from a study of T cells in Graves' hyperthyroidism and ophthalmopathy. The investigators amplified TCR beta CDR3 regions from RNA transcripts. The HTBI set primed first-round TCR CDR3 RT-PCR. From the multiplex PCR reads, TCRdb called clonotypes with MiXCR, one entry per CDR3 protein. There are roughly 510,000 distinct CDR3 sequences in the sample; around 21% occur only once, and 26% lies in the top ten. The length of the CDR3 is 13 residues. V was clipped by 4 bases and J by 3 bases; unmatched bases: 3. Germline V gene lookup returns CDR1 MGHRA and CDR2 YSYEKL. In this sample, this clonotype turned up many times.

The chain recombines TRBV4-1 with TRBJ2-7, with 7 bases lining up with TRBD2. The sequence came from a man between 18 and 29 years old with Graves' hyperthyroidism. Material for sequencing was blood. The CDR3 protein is CASSLLANYEQYF. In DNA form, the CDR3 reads TGCGCCAGCAGCCTACTAGCGAACTACGAGCAGTACTTC.